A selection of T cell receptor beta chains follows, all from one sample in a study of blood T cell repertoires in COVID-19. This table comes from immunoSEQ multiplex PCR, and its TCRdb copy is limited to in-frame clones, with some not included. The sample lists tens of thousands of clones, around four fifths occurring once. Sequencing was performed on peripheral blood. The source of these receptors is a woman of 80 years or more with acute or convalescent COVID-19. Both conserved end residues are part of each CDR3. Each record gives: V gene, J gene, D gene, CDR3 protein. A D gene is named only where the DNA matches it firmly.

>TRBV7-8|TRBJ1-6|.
CASSTTGYSPLHF
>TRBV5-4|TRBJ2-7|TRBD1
CASSLQGASEQYF
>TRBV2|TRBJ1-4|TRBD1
CASIRSQGVNEKLFF
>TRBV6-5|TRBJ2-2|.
CASSYSSPMSAGELFF
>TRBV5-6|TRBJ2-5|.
CASSWAPGLVQETQYF
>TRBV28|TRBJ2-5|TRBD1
CASSSRQGSKETQYF
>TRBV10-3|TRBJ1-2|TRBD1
CAISEGQGPYGYTF
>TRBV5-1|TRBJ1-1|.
CASSNDERAEAFF
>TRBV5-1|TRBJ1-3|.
CASSAGTPSGNTIYF
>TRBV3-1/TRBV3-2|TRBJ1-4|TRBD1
CASSPTGAPGTNEKLFF